This TCR beta chain was captured by sequencing in a study of identical twins. The length of the CDR3 is 15 residues. V was cut by 4 bases and J by 4 bases, with 16 bases left in between. This clonotype showed up just a few times. One entry per CDR3 protein results from TCRdb running MiXCR on the 5' RACE reads. Of about 520,000 distinct CDR3 sequences detected, roughly 21% appear once; the ten largest clones hold about 0.99%. This sample also appeared in a second study, on T cells expressing NK-cell markers. From that paper: The TCR beta repertoires originated in sorted CD3+CD56+NKG2C+, CD3+CD56+NKG2C- and CD3+CD56-NKG2C+ T cells.

This clonotype was obtained from a woman between 18 and 29 years old in good health. Specimen: CD4+ T cells sorted from blood. This chain links TRBV12-3 or TRBV12-4 with TRBJ1-2, with D possibly matching TRBD1 (6 bases). CDR3: CASSSADRLFYGYTF. CDR3 coding DNA: TGTGCCAGCAGTTCTGCGGACAGACTTTTCTATGGCTACACCTTC.